This TCR beta chain was retrieved from a study of identical twins. Remarks on this clonotype: The antigen is not known.

Study-level findings and limits: The authors noted that invariant MAIT and iNKT cells could partly confound zero-insertion analyses. Twin-shared out-of-frame alpha sequences showed excess low generation probability.

Between the trimmed V and J ends, which lost 6 bases and 1 base, there was a span of 15 bases. Germline V gives CDR1 SGHRS, CDR2 YFSETQ. This CDR3 contains 15 residues. TCRdb independently ran MiXCR on the 5' RACE reads; one entry per CDR3 protein. In the table there are about 240,000 distinct CDR3 sequences, about an eighth of which are singletons. These same records also appear under a second study, on yellow fever vaccine responses in identical twins.

The TCR was taken from a woman aged 18-30 years in good health. What was sequenced was memory (CD45RO+) T cells sorted from blood. The V and J genes are TRBV5-1 and TRBJ2-3; D is possibly TRBD1 or TRBD2 (5 bases each). CDR3 in amino acids: CASTTGTVGTDTQYF. The CDR3 DNA follows: TGCGCCAGCACGACCGGGACCGTCGGCACAGATACGCAGTATTTT.